A selection of T cell receptor beta chains follows, all from one sample in a study of identical twins. Each CDR3 protein gets one entry after TCRdb re-called the 5' RACE reads with MiXCR. The sample yields approximately 890,000 distinct CDR3 sequences, more than 9% seen once. Another study also made use of these data, one on yellow fever vaccine responses in identical twins.

Sample: PBMCs. These receptors came from a woman in her late teens or twenties in good health. Each CDR3 is given with its conserved first and last residue. Fields, in order: V gene, J gene, D gene, clone size, CDR3 DNA, CDR3 protein. The D gene is left open where the match is weak. Size is stated for part of the rows, as once, few or many counts, or as a class when the clone is expanded.

v_gene: TRBV7-8; j_gene: TRBJ2-5; d_gene: -; abundance: -; CDR3nt: TGTGCCAGCAGACCTTCCCAGGGGAGGGAGACCCAGTACTTC; CDR3aa: CASRPSQGRETQYF
v_gene: TRBV20-1; j_gene: TRBJ1-5; d_gene: TRBD1; abundance: -; CDR3nt: TGCAGTGCTGCCGGACAGGGATCGGTTCAGCCCCAGCATTTT; CDR3aa: CSAAGQGSVQPQHF
v_gene: TRBV28; j_gene: TRBJ2-2; d_gene: -; abundance: many; CDR3nt: TGTGCCAGCAGTTTACACAGCGGCACCGGGGAGCTGTTTTTT; CDR3aa: CASSLHSGTGELFF
v_gene: TRBV12-3/TRBV12-4; j_gene: TRBJ2-4; d_gene: -; abundance: many; CDR3nt: TGTGCCAGCAGTCCAGACTTAGCCAAAAACATTCAGTACTTC; CDR3aa: CASSPDLAKNIQYF
v_gene: TRBV14; j_gene: TRBJ2-2; d_gene: -; abundance: many; CDR3nt: TGTGCCAGCAGCCGGACCCAGGGGATCGGGGAGCTGTTTTTT; CDR3aa: CASSRTQGIGELFF
v_gene: TRBV4-1; j_gene: TRBJ2-3; d_gene: TRBD1; abundance: few; CDR3nt: TGCGCCAGCAGCCCCGGGCCGGGACAGGAACATTCTTCGGCAGATACGCAGTATTTT; CDR3aa: CASSPGPGQEHSSADTQYF
v_gene: TRBV7-9; j_gene: TRBJ2-3; d_gene: -; abundance: -; CDR3nt: TGTGCCAGCACCCAATACCCGGGTACGCAGTATTTT; CDR3aa: CASTQYPGTQYF
v_gene: TRBV19; j_gene: TRBJ2-5; d_gene: TRBD1; abundance: once; CDR3nt: TGTGCCAGTAGGGGACAGGGGGCTTACCAAGAGACCCAGTACTTC; CDR3aa: CASRGQGAYQETQYF
v_gene: TRBV7-9; j_gene: TRBJ1-3; d_gene: TRBD1; abundance: -; CDR3nt: TGTGCCAGCAGCATAGGGACAGCATCGGGAAACACCATATATTTT; CDR3aa: CASSIGTASGNTIYF
v_gene: TRBV20-1; j_gene: TRBJ2-1; d_gene: -; abundance: -; CDR3nt: TGCAGTGCTATGGGGGATAGCTCCTACAATGAGCAGTTCTTC; CDR3aa: CSAMGDSSYNEQFF
v_gene: TRBV4-1; j_gene: TRBJ1-3; d_gene: TRBD1; abundance: many; CDR3nt: TGCGCCAGCAGCCAGGACAGGCCATCGTGGGCTGGAAACACCATATATTTT; CDR3aa: CASSQDRPSWAGNTIYF
v_gene: TRBV9; j_gene: TRBJ1-1; d_gene: -; abundance: -; CDR3nt: TGTGCCAGCAGCCCAGGACAACAGGGTCGGATGAACACTGAAGCTTTCTTT; CDR3aa: CASSPGQQGRMNTEAFF
v_gene: TRBV6-1; j_gene: TRBJ1-6; d_gene: TRBD1; abundance: few; CDR3nt: TGTGCCAGCAGTAGGACAGGGGGCCGGTCCTATAATTCACCCCTCCACTTT; CDR3aa: CASSRTGGRSYNSPLHF
v_gene: TRBV11-2; j_gene: TRBJ2-1; d_gene: -; abundance: few; CDR3nt: TGTGCCAGCAGCTTAGTGGGGGCGGGAGTATACAATGAGCAGTTCTTC; CDR3aa: CASSLVGAGVYNEQFF
v_gene: TRBV5-1; j_gene: TRBJ2-7; d_gene: -; abundance: -; CDR3nt: TGCGCCAGCAGCTTGGACCTTGGAGACTACGAGCAGTACTTC; CDR3aa: CASSLDLGDYEQYF
v_gene: TRBV7-9; j_gene: TRBJ2-3; d_gene: -; abundance: few; CDR3nt: TGTGCCAGCAGCTTCCCCCGGACAGATACGCAGTATTTT; CDR3aa: CASSFPRTDTQYF
v_gene: TRBV27; j_gene: TRBJ2-2; d_gene: TRBD2; abundance: few; CDR3nt: TGTGCCAGCAGTTTTTGGTTAGCGGGAAATACCGGGGAGCTGTTTTTT; CDR3aa: CASSFWLAGNTGELFF
v_gene: TRBV29-1; j_gene: TRBJ2-1; d_gene: TRBD2; abundance: few; CDR3nt: TGCAGCGTTGGAGGTAGCGGGAGGGCCCTCGGGTACAATGAGCAGTTCTTC; CDR3aa: CSVGGSGRALGYNEQFF
v_gene: TRBV2; j_gene: TRBJ2-7; d_gene: -; abundance: -; CDR3nt: TGTGCCAGCAGTGAAGCGCGGCGATACGAGCAGTACTTC; CDR3aa: CASSEARRYEQYF
v_gene: TRBV7-2; j_gene: TRBJ2-5; d_gene: -; abundance: -; CDR3nt: TGTGCCAGCAGCTTGTTAGAGGGGACCCAGTACTTC; CDR3aa: CASSLLEGTQYF
v_gene: TRBV7-2; j_gene: TRBJ2-7; d_gene: TRBD2; abundance: -; CDR3nt: TGTGCCAGCAGCTTCCCAGGACTAGTGTACGAGCAGTACTTC; CDR3aa: CASSFPGLVYEQYF
v_gene: TRBV20-1; j_gene: TRBJ2-1; d_gene: TRBD2; abundance: -; CDR3nt: TGCAGCTCCTCCGGGCGGACTAGAGCCTACAATGAGCAGTTCTTC; CDR3aa: CSSSGRTRAYNEQFF
v_gene: TRBV28; j_gene: TRBJ2-3; d_gene: TRBD1; abundance: few; CDR3nt: TGTGCCAGCCGACGCGGACAGGGCTGGGATACGCAGTATTTT; CDR3aa: CASRRGQGWDTQYF
v_gene: TRBV11-2; j_gene: TRBJ2-1; d_gene: TRBD2; abundance: -; CDR3nt: TGTGCCAGCACCCAGCGGGAGGTTTCCTACAATGAGCAGTTCTTC; CDR3aa: CASTQREVSYNEQFF
v_gene: TRBV12-3/TRBV12-4; j_gene: TRBJ1-4; d_gene: -; abundance: few; CDR3nt: TGTGCCAGCAGTTTTCGATTACGGGAAAAACTGTTTTTT; CDR3aa: CASSFRLREKLFF
v_gene: TRBV12-3/TRBV12-4; j_gene: TRBJ2-6; d_gene: -; abundance: -; CDR3nt: TGTGCCAGCAGTTCCCCATCCGGGAGAGGTGTGTCTGGGGCCAACGTCCTGACTTTC; CDR3aa: CASSSPSGRGVSGANVLTF
v_gene: TRBV3-1; j_gene: TRBJ2-7; d_gene: TRBD2; abundance: once; CDR3nt: TGTGCCAGCAGCCAAGTTTTCGCTGCTAGCGGGAGGTCCTACGAGCAGTACTTC; CDR3aa: CASSQVFAASGRSYEQYF
v_gene: TRBV5-1; j_gene: TRBJ2-3; d_gene: -; abundance: few; CDR3nt: TGCGCCAGCAGCTGGACAGCAGATACGCAGTATTTT; CDR3aa: CASSWTADTQYF
v_gene: TRBV12-3/TRBV12-4; j_gene: TRBJ2-1; d_gene: -; abundance: few; CDR3nt: TGTGCCAGCAGTCTTCAGCTTGGTGGGACGGAAACACAAACAAACTACAATGAGCAGTTCTTC; CDR3aa: CASSLQLGGTETQTNYNEQFF
v_gene: TRBV10-3; j_gene: TRBJ2-5; d_gene: -; abundance: few; CDR3nt: TGTGCCATCAGTGAGTCGAAGGGGCGGGAGACCCAGTACTTC; CDR3aa: CAISESKGRETQYF
v_gene: TRBV12-5; j_gene: TRBJ2-1; d_gene: -; abundance: few; CDR3nt: TGTGCTAGTGGTTTGGACAGAATCAATGAGCAGTTCTTC; CDR3aa: CASGLDRINEQFF
v_gene: TRBV11-3; j_gene: TRBJ1-2; d_gene: -; abundance: few; CDR3nt: TGTGCCAGCAGCTTAGACAGACCCGATGGCTACACCTTC; CDR3aa: CASSLDRPDGYTF
v_gene: TRBV6-2/TRBV6-3; j_gene: TRBJ1-1; d_gene: -; abundance: few; CDR3nt: TGTGCCAGCAGGCCCCTCCGGGACATCGGTCCGGAGACTGAAGCTTTCTTT; CDR3aa: CASRPLRDIGPETEAFF
v_gene: TRBV28; j_gene: TRBJ1-4; d_gene: -; abundance: few; CDR3nt: TGTGCCAGCAGTCGACATCTCGTTGGGGAAAAACTGTTTTTT; CDR3aa: CASSRHLVGEKLFF
v_gene: TRBV5-8; j_gene: TRBJ2-1; d_gene: -; abundance: -; CDR3nt: TGTGCCAGCAGCTTGAGAGGGGACCCCTCCTTC; CDR3aa: CASSLRGDPSF
v_gene: TRBV29-1; j_gene: TRBJ2-5; d_gene: -; abundance: few; CDR3nt: TGCAGCGTTCGAGCAATACAACGGGAGACCCAGTACTTC; CDR3aa: CSVRAIQRETQYF
v_gene: TRBV6-5; j_gene: TRBJ2-1; d_gene: TRBD2; abundance: few; CDR3nt: TGTGCCAGCAGTCTACTAGCGCGGTTCAATGAGCAGTTCTTC; CDR3aa: CASSLLARFNEQFF
v_gene: TRBV5-5; j_gene: TRBJ2-3; d_gene: -; abundance: few; CDR3nt: TGTGCCAGCAGCTTGAAGATGGAGGGGTATCCAACAGATACGCAGTATTTT; CDR3aa: CASSLKMEGYPTDTQYF
v_gene: TRBV5-1; j_gene: TRBJ2-1; d_gene: TRBD2; abundance: few; CDR3nt: TGCGCCAGCAGCTTGCATGTAGTAGCGGGAGATTGGAGCTCCTACAATGAGCAGTTCTTC; CDR3aa: CASSLHVVAGDWSSYNEQFF
v_gene: TRBV3-1; j_gene: TRBJ2-1; d_gene: -; abundance: -; CDR3nt: TGTGCCAGCAGCCGTAAGCGGAGCTCCTACAATGAGCAGTTCTTC; CDR3aa: CASSRKRSSYNEQFF
v_gene: TRBV19; j_gene: TRBJ2-7; d_gene: TRBD2; abundance: -; CDR3nt: TGTGCCACCAAAACGGGGACTACTTACGAGCAGTACTTC; CDR3aa: CATKTGTTYEQYF
v_gene: TRBV29-1; j_gene: TRBJ2-5; d_gene: -; abundance: few; CDR3nt: TGCAGCGCTGAGATGGACAGGAGGGGCCGGGAGACCCAGTACTTC; CDR3aa: CSAEMDRRGRETQYF
v_gene: TRBV28; j_gene: TRBJ1-1; d_gene: -; abundance: few; CDR3nt: TGTGCCAGCAGTTTAGCCCAGGATTTTAGGGCTGAAGCTTTCTTT; CDR3aa: CASSLAQDFRAEAFF
v_gene: TRBV10-3; j_gene: TRBJ2-3; d_gene: -; abundance: -; CDR3nt: TGTGCCATCGGGGGAGGGGGCTTACACACAGATACGCAGTATTTT; CDR3aa: CAIGGGGLHTDTQYF
v_gene: TRBV14; j_gene: TRBJ2-3; d_gene: -; abundance: -; CDR3nt: TGTGCCAGCAGCGGAGGGCCTAGCGCAGATACGCAGTATTTT; CDR3aa: CASSGGPSADTQYF
v_gene: TRBV24-1; j_gene: TRBJ2-1; d_gene: TRBD2; abundance: -; CDR3nt: TGTGCCACCGGGCGGGGGGCGACCTCCTACAATGAGCAGTTCTTC; CDR3aa: CATGRGATSYNEQFF
v_gene: TRBV27; j_gene: TRBJ2-4; d_gene: -; abundance: -; CDR3nt: TGTGCCAGCAGTTTATCTTTTGGGGTTCGAGCCAAAAACATTCAGTACTTC; CDR3aa: CASSLSFGVRAKNIQYF
v_gene: TRBV7-9; j_gene: TRBJ2-4; d_gene: TRBD2; abundance: -; CDR3nt: TGTGCCAGCAGCTTAGGATATGGCAGAGGGAGGGAAAACATTCAGTACTTC; CDR3aa: CASSLGYGRGRENIQYF